This T cell receptor (beta chain) was sequenced for a study of T cell repertoires in cytomegalovirus infection. As for the study in general: Public TCR beta signatures were indicative of both CMV infection and a matching HLA type. Whole-study results and caveats: Cumulative public TCR beta family frequency identified CMV carriers with the relevant HLA. Across the ex vivo response, the dominant clonotypes were HLA-C-restricted CMV-specific TCR beta clonotypes.

TCRdb fed the reads into MiXCR, producing one record per CDR3 protein. The sample shows around 170,000 distinct CDR3 sequences, under 20% of them seen only once. A word on this clonotype: Its antigen is as yet unknown.

Trimming cost V 2 bases and J 2 bases; bases outside gene matches: 5. The CDR3 loop spans 15 amino acids. The germline V gene has CDR1 SGHTA and CDR2 FQGNSA. The TCR was taken from a human donor in good health (CMV status not recorded). Some clones in this sample may be carry-over from other donors' samples. V is TRBV7-2 and J is TRBJ1-2; TRBD1 aligns across 7 bases. The sequenced material came from CD8+ T cells from PBMCs. The CDR3 spells CASSLRQGFNYGYTF. The CDR3 coding sequence is TGTGCCAGCAGCTTAAGACAGGGCTTCAACTATGGCTACACCTTC.